The clone carrying this T cell receptor (beta chain) was counted ten times or more. Antigen: not known. The data were taken from a study of breast tumors, draining lymph nodes, adjacent tissues. Study findings and constraints: Findings are consistent with lymph node origin and intratumoral expansion of most tumor T cells. Tumor TCR diversity was below lymph nodes but above nontumor tissue. Tumor and nontumor repertoires were significantly more similar in luminal-like than in basal-like breast cancer. Tumor T cell lymph node origin was a supported hypothesis, not proven.

TCRdb called the multiplex PCR reads again in MiXCR, with one record for every CDR3 protein. This sample carries roughly 220,000 distinct CDR3 sequences, under 35% of them seen once, and the ten largest clones take 3% to 4.5%. V dropped 5 bases and J dropped 8 bases, with 10 bases sitting between them. Looked up from germline, CDR1 is MNHNS and CDR2 is SASEGT. This CDR3 contains 12 residues. Axillary draining lymph nodes of breast cancer patients supplied the node samples. The sequence was obtained from a female donor with breast cancer. Some clones in this sample may be carry-over from other donors' samples. V is TRBV6-1 and J is TRBJ2-1; no definite D call. The sequenced sample consisted of axillary lymph node tissue. CDR3 residues: CASSTVSDEQFF. The DNA of the CDR3 is TGTGCCAGCAGTACCGTCTCTGATGAGCAGTTCTTC.